A single sample is the source of the 20 T cell receptor beta chains below, sequenced in a study of tumor-infiltrating lymphocytes in primary liver carcinoma. Between 20 and 30 mg of unsorted bulk tissue served as the source from which RNA and DNA were co-extracted. A primer matching the constant region was used to make TCR beta cDNA from 500 ng of total RNA. Amplification in three nested multiplex PCR rounds with slightly modified ARM-PCR gave rise to TCR beta libraries. Researchers ran the first two PCR rounds for roughly 11 cycles each with TRBV1-TRBV30 forward primers and a C-beta reverse primer. Each CDR3 protein gets one entry after TCRdb re-called the multiplex PCR reads with MiXCR. The sample lists about 99,000 distinct CDR3 sequences; around three quarters were seen once. Sequencing used liver tumor tissue from sampling region 5. The sample's subset: tumor region T5, tumor centre. Receptor source: a woman in her sixties or seventies with primary liver carcinoma and hepatitis B virus infection.

A note on this clonotype: The missing conserved phenylalanine or tryptophan at the end of this CDR3 makes a read error likely. The V and J genes are TRBV6-6 and TRBJ2-7; possible D gene TRBD1, 6 bases. Germline CDR1 reads MNHNY; CDR2 reads SVGAGI (reference sequence). The CDR3 contains 12 residues. The CDR3 nucleotides are TGTGCCTCTCGGGACAAAGCCTATGAGCAGTACTCC. Translation: CASRDKAYEQYS.

The sample holds one count of this clonotype. At one end, the junction sequence differs from germline, possibly due to a read error. This rearrangement joins TRBV5-5 to TRBJ1-2; no firm D call. The CDR3 length is 13 residues. From germline, CDR1 is SGHKS and CDR2 YYEKEE (reference sequence). The CDR3 DNA reads as TGTGCCAGCGGCTTTTGGGGTCCGGAGGACTACACCTTC. Translated: CASGFWGPEDYTF. The full variable domain, with the rest looked up from reference TRBV5-5 and TRBJ1-2, is DAGVTQSPTHLIKTRGQQVTLRCSPISGHKSVSWYQQVLGQGPQFIFQYYEKEERGRGNFPDRFSARQFPNYSSELNVNALLLGDSALYLCASGFWGPEDYTFGSGTRLTVV.

Points on this clonotype: Without the conserved terminal phenylalanine or tryptophan, this CDR3 likely stems from a read error. The rearrangement links TRBV14 to TRBJ2-7; 10 nucleotides line up with TRBD2. Germline CDR1 reads SGHDN; CDR2 reads FVKESK. V lost 2 bases to trimming and J lost 10 bases; unmatched junction nucleotides: 5. The CDR3 consists of 13 residues. CDR3 amino acids: CASSQLAGAGQYL. CDR3 coding DNA: TGTGCCAGCAGCCAACTAGCGGGAGCAGGACAGTACCTC.

Points on this clonotype: One end of the junction is discordant with germline, which a read error may explain. DNA for the CDR3: TGTGTCAGCAGCGAAGGACCGGGAGTGACCCAGTACTTC. It is translated as CVSSEGPGVTQYF. The gene calls are TRBV11-1 and TRBJ2-5, with TRBD2 as a possible D gene (6 bases). Germline loops: CDR1 SGHAT, CDR2 FQDESV (reference sequence). This CDR3 is built from 13 residues.

As to this clonotype: One end of the junction fails to match germline, which may point to a read error. The V and J genes are TRBV24-1 and TRBJ2-3; 10 nucleotides line up with TRBD2. The V gene's germline CDR1 is KGHDR and CDR2 SFDVKD. This CDR3 region has 15 residues. CDR3: CATSDATSGWDTLYF. The CDR3 coding sequence is TGTGCCACCAGTGACGCGACTAGCGGGTGGGATACGCTGTATTTT.

V is TRBV12-3 or TRBV12-4 and J is TRBJ2-1, with 8 bases lining up with TRBD2. With V trimmed by 6 bases and J by 15 bases, 22 bases remained unmatched. This CDR3 is 16 amino acids long. CDR3 residues: CASSYRSSGGPNEVFF. In nucleotides, the CDR3 is TGTGCCAGCAGCTATAGGTCCAGCGGGGGCCCAAATGAGGTGTTCTTC.

In its sample, this clonotype was seen many times. The gene calls are TRBV12-5 and TRBJ2-1; 9 positions agree with TRBD2. V was clipped by 6 bases and J by 7 bases; unmatched bases: 7. Per the germline V gene, CDR1 is LGHNT and CDR2 is FRNRAP. The CDR3 loop spans 14 amino acids. The CDR3 loop reads CASGWGLAGNEQFF. CDR3 nucleotides: TGTGCTAGTGGCTGGGGACTAGCAGGGAATGAGCAGTTCTTC.

On this clonotype: This may stem from a read error, because a much larger clone lies one nucleotide away. The gene calls are TRBV6-6 and TRBJ1-4; D unclear. Trimming took 6 bases from V and 8 from J, leaving 16 bases between them. CDR3 length: 14 residues. The germline V gene has CDR1 MNHNY and CDR2 SVGAGI (reference sequence). The CDR3, as DNA: TGTGCCAGCAGCACATCGCGAGGGATAGAAAAACTGTTTTTT. This translates into CASSTSRGIEKLFF.

There are many counts of this clonotype. V is TRBV28 and J is TRBJ1-1; D ambiguous. This CDR3 contains 13 residues. Trimming took off 11 bases at V and 4 bases at J, with 17 bases between the two ends. CDR1 and CDR2 (germline): MDHEN, SYDVKM. CDR3 DNA: TGTGCCTCAATGGCGGGGTTGGGCACTGAAGCTTTCTTT. Translated: CASMAGLGTEAFF.

Only one count was recorded for this clonotype. The CDR3 is CASSLFGEIIPGELFF. For the CDR3, the DNA is TGTGCCAGCAGTTTATTTGGGGAAATAATCCCCGGGGAGCTGTTTTTT. The genes are TRBV27 and TRBJ2-2; D call uncertain. This CDR3 has 16 residues. The V end was cut by 1 base, the J end by 6 bases, with 15 bases between. Germline CDR1 is MNHEY and CDR2 is SMNVEV (reference sequence).

The J gene is TRBJ2-3, the V gene TRBV5-8, with 8 bases matching TRBD2. This CDR3 contains 16 residues. CDR1 is SGHTS, CDR2 YDEGEE, per germline. The J segment lost 2 bases and the V segment lost 3 bases, leaving 8 bases of the junction unmatched. CDR3 sequence (DNA): TGTGCCAGCAGCTCGGGGGGGCTGAGATTCACAGATACGCAGTATTTT. Translation: CASSSGGLRFTDTQYF.

This clonotype was counted at least ten times. The rearrangement joins TRBV6-5 to TRBJ2-2, with D perhaps matching TRBD2 (7 bases). The germline V and J ends were trimmed by 6 bases and 7 bases, with 30 bases remaining between them. CDR3 length equals 19 residues. CDR1 is MNHEY, CDR2 SVGAGI, per germline. CDR3 sequence: CASSPSPTGVGTNVGELFF. CDR3 coding DNA: TGTGCCAGCAGCCCCTCCCCGACAGGTGTCGGGACTAACGTCGGGGAGCTGTTTTTT.

In its sample, this clonotype was seen a few times. The V call is TRBV28, the J call TRBJ2-3; D is perhaps TRBD2 (5 bases). The CDR3 runs to 15 residues. The ends were cut back, 4 bases at V and 4 bases at J, with 15 bases in the middle. Germline V gene lookup returns CDR1 MDHEN and CDR2 SYDVKM. CDR3 bases: TGTGCCAGCAGTTCCCTCCTCGGGAATTCAGATACGCAGTATTTT. As protein: CASSSLLGNSDTQYF.

For this clonotype: Being one base from a much bigger clone, this may be a read error. The chain is built from TRBV6-1 and TRBJ2-7; 10 bases are shared with TRBD1. This CDR3 has 13 residues. CDR1 and CDR2 (germline): MNHNS, SASEGT. The junction had 7 bases not matched to a gene; V was cut back by 10 bases and J by 4 bases. CDR3 nucleotide sequence: TGTGCCAACAGCCGGGACAGGGGTTACGAGCAGTACTTC. Translating gives CANSRDRGYEQYF.

This sequence joins TRBV2 and TRBJ1-5, with 7 bases matching TRBD1. J was trimmed by 6 bases and V by 6 bases; bases with no gene match: 5. From germline, CDR1 is SNHLY and CDR2 FYNNEI. The CDR3 sequence is 13 residues long. CDR3 sequence reads: CASRGGSGQPQHF. The DNA for the CDR3 is TGTGCCAGCAGAGGGGGCTCGGGTCAGCCCCAGCATTTT.

To note about this clonotype: This may be a read error, as it is one base from a much larger clone. The V gene is TRBV25-1, the J gene TRBJ2-7; D might be TRBD1 (6 bases). In germline, CDR1 is MGHDK, CDR2 SYGVNS. The CDR3 is 14 residues long. In DNA, the CDR3 is TGTGCCAGCAGTGAAGGTCAGGGGTACTACGAGCAGCACTTC. It is translated as CASSEGQGYYEQHF.

As concerns this clonotype: At one of its ends the junction is not consistent with the germline gene, which may arise from a read error. The V and J genes are TRBV11-2 and TRBJ2-1; 9 bases match TRBD1. The germline V gene encodes CDR1 SGHAT and CDR2 FQNNGV. CDR3 size: 16 residues. The CDR3 is CASSFLGTGSYNEPFF. The DNA for the CDR3 is TGTGCCAGCAGCTTTCTAGGGACAGGGTCCTACAATGAGCCGTTCTTC. The complete variable domain, with remaining parts taken from reference TRBV11-2 and TRBJ2-1, reads EAGVAQSPRYKIIEKRQSVAFWCNPISGHATLYWYQQILGQGPKLLIQFQNNGVVDDSQLPKDRFSAERLKGVDSTLKIQPAKLEDSAVYLCASSFLGTGSYNEPFFGPGTRLTVL.

The V and J genes are TRBV28 and TRBJ2-3; 8 nucleotides align to TRBD2. V lost 3 bases to trimming and J lost 6 bases; unmatched junction nucleotides: 5. CDR3 size: 14 residues. Looked up from germline, CDR1 is MDHEN and CDR2 is SYDVKM. The CDR3 region is CASSFTGGRDTQYF. The DNA of the CDR3 is TGTGCCAGCAGTTTTACGGGAGGGCGTGATACGCAGTATTTT.

The chain carries TRBV20-1 and TRBJ2-7, with D uncertain. The CDR3 loop spans 11 amino acids. V shed 6 bases and J shed 0 bases, with 6 bases lying between them. Germline V gene lookup returns CDR1 DFQATT and CDR2 SNEGSKA (reference sequence). Here the CDR3 DNA reads TGCAGTGCCCAGTCCTCCTACGAGCAGTACTTC. Protein: CSAQSSYEQYF.

CDR3 protein: CASGTSGSPPDTQYF. In nucleotides, the CDR3 is TGCGCCAGTGGTACTAGCGGGAGCCCCCCAGATACGCAGTATTTT. The V and J genes are TRBV5-1 and TRBJ2-3, with 11 bases matching TRBD2. The ends lost 8 bases at V and 4 bases at J; junction bases unmatched: 9. The length of the CDR3 is 15 residues. CDR1 and CDR2 from the germline V gene are SGHRS and YFSETQ.